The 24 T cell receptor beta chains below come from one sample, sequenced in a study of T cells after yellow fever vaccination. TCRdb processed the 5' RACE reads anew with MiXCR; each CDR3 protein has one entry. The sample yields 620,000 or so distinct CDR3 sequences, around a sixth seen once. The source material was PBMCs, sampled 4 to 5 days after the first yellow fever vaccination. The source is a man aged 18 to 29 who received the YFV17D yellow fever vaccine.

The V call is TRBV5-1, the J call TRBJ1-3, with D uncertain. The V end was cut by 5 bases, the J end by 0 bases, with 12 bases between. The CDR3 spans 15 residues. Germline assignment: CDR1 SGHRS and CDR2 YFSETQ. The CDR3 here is CASRGELFSGNTIYF. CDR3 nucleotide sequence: TGCGCCAGCAGGGGAGAGCTATTCTCTGGAAACACCATATATTTT.

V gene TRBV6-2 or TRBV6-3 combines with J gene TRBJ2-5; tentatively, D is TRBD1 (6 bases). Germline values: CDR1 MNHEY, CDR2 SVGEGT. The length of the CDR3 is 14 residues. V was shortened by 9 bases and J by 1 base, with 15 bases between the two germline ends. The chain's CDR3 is CASTNRAFQETQYF. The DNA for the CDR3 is TGTGCCAGTACTAACAGGGCCTTCCAAGAGACCCAGTACTTC.

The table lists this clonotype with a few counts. The CDR3, as DNA: TGTGCCAGCAGTTCCCACAGTCACGAGCAGTACTTC. Its translation: CASSSHSHEQYF. This sequence joins TRBV6-5 and TRBJ2-7; D is uncertain. In germline, CDR1 is MNHEY, CDR2 SVGAGI. The CDR3 extends over 12 amino acids. With 4 bases removed from V and 5 bases from J, the gap between germline ends came to 9 bases.

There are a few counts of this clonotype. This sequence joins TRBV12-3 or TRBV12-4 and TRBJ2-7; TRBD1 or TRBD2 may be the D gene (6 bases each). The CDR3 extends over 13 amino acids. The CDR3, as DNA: TGTGCCAGCAGTTTAGCGGAGGGACACCCGAACCACGTC. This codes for CASSLAEGHPNHV.

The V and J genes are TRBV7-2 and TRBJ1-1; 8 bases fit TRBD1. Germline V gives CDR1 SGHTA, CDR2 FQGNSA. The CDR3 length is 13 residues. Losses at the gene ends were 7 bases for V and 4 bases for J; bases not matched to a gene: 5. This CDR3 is CASTDRGATEAFF. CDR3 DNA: TGTGCCAGCACCGACAGGGGCGCCACTGAAGCTTTCTTT.

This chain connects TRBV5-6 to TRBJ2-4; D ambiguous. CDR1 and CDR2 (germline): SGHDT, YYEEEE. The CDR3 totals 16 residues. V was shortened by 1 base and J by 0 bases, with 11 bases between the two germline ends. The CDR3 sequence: CASSLWGTLAKNIQYF. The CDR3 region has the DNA TGTGCCAGCAGCTTGTGGGGTACCCTAGCCAAAAACATTCAGTACTTC.

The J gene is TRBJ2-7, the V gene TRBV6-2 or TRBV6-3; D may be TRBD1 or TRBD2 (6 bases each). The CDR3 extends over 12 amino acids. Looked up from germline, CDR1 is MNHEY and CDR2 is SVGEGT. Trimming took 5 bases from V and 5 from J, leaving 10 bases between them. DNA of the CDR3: TGTGCCAGCAGTGGCGGGACAAACGAGCAGTACTTC. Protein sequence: CASSGGTNEQYF.

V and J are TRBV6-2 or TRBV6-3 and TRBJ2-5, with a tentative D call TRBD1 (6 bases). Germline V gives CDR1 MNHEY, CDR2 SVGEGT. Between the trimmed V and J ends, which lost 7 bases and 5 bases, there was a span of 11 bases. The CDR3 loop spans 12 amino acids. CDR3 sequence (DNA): TGTGCCAGCAAGGGGGTCTGGGAGACCCAGTACTTC. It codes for CASKGVWETQYF.

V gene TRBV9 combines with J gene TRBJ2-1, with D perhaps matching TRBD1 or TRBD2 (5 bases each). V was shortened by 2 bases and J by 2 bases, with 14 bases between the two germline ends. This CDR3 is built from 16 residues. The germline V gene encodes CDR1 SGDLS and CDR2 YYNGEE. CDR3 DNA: TGTGCCAGCAGCGTCGGGGTGGTAGGGGCCTACAATGAGCAGTTCTTC. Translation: CASSVGVVGAYNEQFF.

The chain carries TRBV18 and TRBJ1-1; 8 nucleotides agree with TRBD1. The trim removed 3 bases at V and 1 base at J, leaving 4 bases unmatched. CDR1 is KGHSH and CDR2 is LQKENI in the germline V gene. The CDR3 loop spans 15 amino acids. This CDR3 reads CASSPPGQANTEAFF. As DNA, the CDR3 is TGTGCCAGCTCACCTCCGGGACAGGCGAACACTGAAGCTTTCTTT.

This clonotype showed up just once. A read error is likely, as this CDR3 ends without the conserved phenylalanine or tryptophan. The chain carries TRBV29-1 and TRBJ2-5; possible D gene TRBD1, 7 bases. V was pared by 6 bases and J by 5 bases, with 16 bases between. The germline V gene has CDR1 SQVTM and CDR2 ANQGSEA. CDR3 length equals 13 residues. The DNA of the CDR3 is TGCAGCGTGGCGGAGGGGGCGCGGGAGACCCAGTACCTC. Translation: CSVAEGARETQYL.

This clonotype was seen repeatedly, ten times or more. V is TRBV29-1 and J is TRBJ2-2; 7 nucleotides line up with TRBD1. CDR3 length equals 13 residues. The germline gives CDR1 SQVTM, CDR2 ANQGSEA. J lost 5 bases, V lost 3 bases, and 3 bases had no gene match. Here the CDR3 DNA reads TGCAGCGTTGAGTCCAGGGGGACCGGGGAGCTGTTTTTT. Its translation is CSVESRGTGELFF.

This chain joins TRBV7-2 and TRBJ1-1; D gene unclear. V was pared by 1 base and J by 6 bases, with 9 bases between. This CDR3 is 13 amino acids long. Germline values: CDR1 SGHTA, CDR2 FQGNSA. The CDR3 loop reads CASSLVEFPEAFF. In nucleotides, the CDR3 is TGTGCCAGCAGCTTAGTAGAATTCCCTGAAGCTTTCTTT.

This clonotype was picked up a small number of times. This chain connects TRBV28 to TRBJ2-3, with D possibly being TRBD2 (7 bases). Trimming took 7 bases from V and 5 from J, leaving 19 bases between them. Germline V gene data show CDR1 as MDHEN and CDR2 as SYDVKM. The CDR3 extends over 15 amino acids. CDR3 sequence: CASTWGGRGVDTQYF. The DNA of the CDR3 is TGTGCCAGCACCTGGGGGGGCCGGGGAGTAGATACGCAGTATTTT.

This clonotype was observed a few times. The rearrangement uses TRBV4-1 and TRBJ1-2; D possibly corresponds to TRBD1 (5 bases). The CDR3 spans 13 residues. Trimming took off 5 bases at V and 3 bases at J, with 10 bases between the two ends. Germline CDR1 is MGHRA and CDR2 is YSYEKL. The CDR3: CASSFAGDYGYTF. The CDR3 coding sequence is TGCGCCAGCAGCTTCGCGGGGGACTATGGCTACACCTTC.

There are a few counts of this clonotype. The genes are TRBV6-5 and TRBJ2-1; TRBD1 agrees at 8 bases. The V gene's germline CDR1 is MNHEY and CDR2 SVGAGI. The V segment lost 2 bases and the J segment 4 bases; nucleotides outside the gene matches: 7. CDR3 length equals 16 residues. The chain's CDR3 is CASSYHPGQGYNEQFF. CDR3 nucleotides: TGTGCCAGCAGTTACCACCCCGGACAGGGTTACAATGAGCAGTTCTTC.

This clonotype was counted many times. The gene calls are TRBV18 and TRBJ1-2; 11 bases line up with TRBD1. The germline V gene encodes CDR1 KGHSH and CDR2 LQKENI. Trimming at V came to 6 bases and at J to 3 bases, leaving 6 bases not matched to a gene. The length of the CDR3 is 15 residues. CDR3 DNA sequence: TGTGCCAGCTCCCAAGGACAGGGGGCGTACTATGGCTACACCTTC. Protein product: CASSQGQGAYYGYTF.

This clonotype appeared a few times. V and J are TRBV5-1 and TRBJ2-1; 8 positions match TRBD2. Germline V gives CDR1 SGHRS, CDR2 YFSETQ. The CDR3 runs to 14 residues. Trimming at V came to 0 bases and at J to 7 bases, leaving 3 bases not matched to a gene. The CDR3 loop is CASSLEVAGNEQFF. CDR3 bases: TGCGCCAGCAGCTTGGAGGTAGCGGGGAATGAGCAGTTCTTC.

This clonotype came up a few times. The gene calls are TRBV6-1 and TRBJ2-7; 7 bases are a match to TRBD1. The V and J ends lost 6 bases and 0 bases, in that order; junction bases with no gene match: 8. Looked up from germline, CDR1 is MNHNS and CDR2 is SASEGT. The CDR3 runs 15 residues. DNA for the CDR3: TGTGCCAGCAGAGGACAGGAAACTAGCTCCTACGAGCAGTACTTC. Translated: CASRGQETSSYEQYF.

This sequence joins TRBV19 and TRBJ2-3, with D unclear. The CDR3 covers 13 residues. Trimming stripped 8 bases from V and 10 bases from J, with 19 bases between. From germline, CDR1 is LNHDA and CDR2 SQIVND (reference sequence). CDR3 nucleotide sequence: TGTGCCAGTCATCACCCGGCGCACCGAGCGCAGTATTTT. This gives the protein CASHHPAHRAQYF.

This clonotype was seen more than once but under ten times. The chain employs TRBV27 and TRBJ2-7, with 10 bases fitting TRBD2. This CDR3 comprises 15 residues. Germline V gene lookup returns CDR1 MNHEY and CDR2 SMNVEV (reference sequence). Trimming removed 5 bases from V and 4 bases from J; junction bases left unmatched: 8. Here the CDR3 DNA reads TGTGCCAGCAGTCCCACTAGCGGGGCTACATACGAGCAGTACTTC. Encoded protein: CASSPTSGATYEQYF.

CDR3 sequence: CASSLGTGIDTEAFF. The CDR3 DNA reads TGCGCCAGCAGCTTGGGGACAGGTATTGACACTGAAGCTTTCTTT. This chain connects TRBV5-1 to TRBJ1-1; 7 bases agree with TRBD1. Germline CDR1 SGHRS, CDR2 YFSETQ. The CDR3 consists of 15 residues. With 0 bases clipped from V and 3 bases from J, the junction kept 5 bases outside the gene matches.

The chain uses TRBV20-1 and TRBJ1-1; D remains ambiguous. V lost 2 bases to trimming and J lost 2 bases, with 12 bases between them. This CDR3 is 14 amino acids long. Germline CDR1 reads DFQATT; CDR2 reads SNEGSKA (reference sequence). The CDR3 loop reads CSARSRMGNTEAFF. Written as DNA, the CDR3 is TGCAGTGCTAGATCCCGGATGGGCAACACTGAAGCTTTCTTT.

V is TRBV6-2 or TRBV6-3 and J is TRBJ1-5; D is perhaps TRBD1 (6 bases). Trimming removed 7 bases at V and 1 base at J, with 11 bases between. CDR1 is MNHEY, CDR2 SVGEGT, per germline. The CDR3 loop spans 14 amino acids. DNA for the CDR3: TGTGCCAGCACCACGGGACACAGCAATCAGCCCCAGCATTTT. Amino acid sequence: CASTTGHSNQPQHF.